This TCR beta chain was sequenced for a study of human T cells and chemical hapten exposure. Time point given: pre-sensitization, week 0. As for treatment: therapeutic diphenylcyclopropenone sensitization with weekly scalp DPC. As processed by the authors: TCR counts had a median of about 99,000 per sample and spanned about 20,000 to 700,000. TCRdb ran MiXCR on the RACE reads and lists one entry per CDR3 protein. What appears here as the V and J calls and clone size reflects TCRdb's work, not the paper's. The top ten hold around 1.6% of the sample, which has about 62,000 distinct CDR3 sequences, about 7% seen once. The source of this sequence is a woman in her twenties or thirties with alopecia areata. Some clones in this sample may be carry-over from other donors' samples. Specimen: whole blood, collected in connection with sensitization to the hapten diphenylcyclopropenone (DPC).

The CDR3 reads CASSLTGKSTEAFF. CDR3 bases: TGCGCCAGCAGCTTGACAGGGAAATCGACTGAAGCTTTCTTT. The chain carries TRBV5-1 and TRBJ1-1; a weak D match, TRBD1 (6 bases). Germline V gives CDR1 SGHRS, CDR2 YFSETQ. The CDR3 extends over 14 amino acids. V was pared by 1 base and J by 5 bases, with 12 bases between.